This entry is about one T cell receptor (beta chain). This sample was included in a study of radiation and T cells in renal cell carcinoma. Germline V gene sequence: CDR1 SGHVS, CDR2 FQNEAQ. Trimming stripped 0 bases from V and 6 bases from J, with 11 bases between. This CDR3 has 14 residues. Noted time point: baseline pretreatment blood. The treatment denotes: 15 Gy SBRT to primary tumor, nephrectomy 4 weeks later. Profiling relied on immunoSEQ multiplex PCR, and the TCRdb table lists in-frame clones only, not all of them. The sample has some 150,000 clones, roughly 85% seen once. This chain uses TRBV7-8 with TRBJ1-1; D unclear. Sequences were derived from blood, sampled from a patient whose treatment included radiotherapy and nephrectomy. The TCR originated in a woman between 45 and 60 years old with renal cell carcinoma. CDR3 sequence reads: CASSLAPVLAEAFF. CDR3 nucleotides: TGTGCCAGCAGCTTAGCCCCGGTTTTGGCTGAAGCTTTCTTT.